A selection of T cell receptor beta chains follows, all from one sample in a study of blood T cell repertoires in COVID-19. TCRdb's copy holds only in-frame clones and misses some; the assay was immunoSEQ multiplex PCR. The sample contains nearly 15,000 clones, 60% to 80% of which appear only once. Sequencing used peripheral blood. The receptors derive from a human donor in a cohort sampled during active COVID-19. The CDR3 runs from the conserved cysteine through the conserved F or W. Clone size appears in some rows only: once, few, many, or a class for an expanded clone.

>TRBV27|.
CASIGLAGGVREQYF
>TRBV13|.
CASSVWTKRTGELFF
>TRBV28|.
CASSPTGGINQPQHF
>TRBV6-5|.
CASSQTGMPNQPQHF
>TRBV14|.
CASSQPQGADEKLFF
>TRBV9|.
CASSVLGVSYNEQFF
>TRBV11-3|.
CASSLEEDSYEQYF
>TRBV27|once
CASSSPGLEVAEQFF
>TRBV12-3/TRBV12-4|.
CASTKPPRGTQYF
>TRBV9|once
CASSVAPTGNTEAFF
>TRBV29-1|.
CSVKDRGDEKLFF
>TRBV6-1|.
CASSESVTVSYFVHEQFF
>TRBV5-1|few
CASGNLGLTGANVLTF
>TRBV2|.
CASSVQGDTDTQYF
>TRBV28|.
CASSLQILRDRANEKLFF
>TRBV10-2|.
CASSELAGGSDTQYF
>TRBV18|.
CASSRTSGINNEQFF
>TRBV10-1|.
CASSELLAGSSGELFF
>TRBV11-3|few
CASSLLAGGGHEQFF
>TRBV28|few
CASSDTRDRQSYGYTF